This note documents a single T cell receptor (beta chain) sequence. Those enrolled in Seattle joined during active infection and were followed longitudinally afterward. Authors' processing steps: Counts of nucleated cells, estimated from reference gene primer amplification, were obtained. Libraries were prepared by immunoSEQ multiplex PCR; TCRdb keeps only in-frame clonotypes and omits some of them. V and J calls and clone size are as listed in that table; D and trimming were resolved from the DNA. The sample lists a few hundred thousand clones, about nine tenths occurring once. The germline V and J ends were trimmed by 5 bases and 8 bases, with 12 bases remaining between them. This CDR3 is built from 12 residues. Germline V gene data show CDR1 as MDHEN and CDR2 as SYDVKM. These data come from a study of blood T cell repertoires in COVID-19. The wider study: Acute and convalescent COVID-19 samples came from the United States, Italy and Spain. Sample material is recorded as cDNA or gDNA derived from T cells, B-cell-depleted T cells, or PBMCs.

This receptor was obtained from a woman younger than 45 with COVID-19, enrolled during active disease. Sequencing was carried out using peripheral blood. V is TRBV28 and J is TRBJ1-2; D may be TRBD1 (5 bases). The CDR3 bases are TGTGCCAGCAGTCGAGGGGACTGGGGCTACACCTTC. This encodes CASSRGDWGYTF.